The 20 T cell receptor beta chains reported below all come from one sample, sequenced in a study of metastatic and nonmetastatic thyroid tumors. Via MiXCR, TCRdb re-called the PCR reads. The table has more than 25,000 clones, 7% to 9% seen once. All patients reached thyroid surgery having received no treatment beforehand. Sequencing was performed on blood. The source is a female donor with papillary thyroid cancer or a benign thyroid nodule (not recorded which). Some clones in this sample may be carry-over from other donors' samples.

This clone was detected ten times or more. The gene calls are TRBV10-3 and TRBJ1-5, with 10 bases that match TRBD1. V gave up 3 bases and J gave up 6 bases; unmatched junction bases: 5. CDR1 ENHRY and CDR2 SYGVKD come from the germline V gene. This CDR3 has 15 residues. CDR3 residues: CAISERDRGSQPQHF. As DNA, the CDR3 is TGTGCCATCAGTGAAAGGGACAGGGGTAGTCAGCCCCAGCATTTT.

With respect to this clone: The junction shows a germline mismatch at one end, possibly a read error. Other DNA sequences in this sample translate to the same CDR3. This chain joins TRBV4-1 and TRBJ2-4, with 7 nucleotides matching TRBD2. This CDR3 contains 17 residues. Germline V lookup: CDR1 MGHRA, CDR2 YSYEKL. The CDR3 DNA reads as TGCGCCAGTAGCCAAGATGCGGGGGTCAGAACCAAAAACATTCAGTACTTC. It encodes CASSQDAGVRTKNIQYF.

In this sample, this clone turned up many times. The chain links TRBV30 to TRBJ2-5, with D perhaps matching TRBD1 (5 bases). The CDR3 is made up of 17 amino acids. Trimming removed 1 base from V and 5 bases from J, with 23 bases in between. Germline V gene sequence: CDR1 GTSNPN, CDR2 SVGIG (reference sequence). DNA for the CDR3: TGTGCCTGGAGTGGGGCCGCTTCTTTTATAGCAGGGGAGACCCAGTACTTC. Its protein product is CAWSGAASFIAGETQYF.

This clone has at least ten counts. This sequence joins TRBV5-1 and TRBJ1-5; D might be TRBD1 (5 bases). This CDR3 has 17 amino acids. The V gene's germline CDR1 is SGHRS and CDR2 YFSETQ. V lost 0 bases to trimming and J lost 1 base, with 14 bases between them. Written as DNA, the CDR3 is TGCGCCAGCAGCTTGGGGGCTGGGGGGGAGAGCAATCAGCCCCAGCATTTT. It codes for CASSLGAGGESNQPQHF.

This clone came up many times. The V call is TRBV15, the J call TRBJ1-2; the D is unclear. Germline lookup yields CDR1 LNHNV and CDR2 YYDKDF (reference sequence). CDR3 length: 13 amino acids. V lost 0 bases, J lost 1 base, and 3 bases lay in between. The CDR3 coding sequence is TGTGCCACCAGCAGAGATGGTAACTATGGCTACACCTTC. This translates into CATSRDGNYGYTF.

This clone has a count of ten or more. Other DNA sequences within the sample encode an identical CDR3. This chain joins TRBV7-9 and TRBJ2-5; D not resolved. This CDR3 is built from 14 residues. The V gene's germline CDR1 is SEHNR and CDR2 FQNEAQ (reference sequence). Trimming shortened V by 5 bases and J by 2 bases, and 12 bases separated the two germline ends. The CDR3 loop reads CASSRQMTQETQYF. The CDR3 region has the DNA TGTGCCAGCAGCCGCCAGATGACTCAAGAGACCCAGTACTTC. The whole variable domain, remainder taken from reference TRBV7-9 and TRBJ2-5, is DTGVSQNPRHKITKRGQNVTFRCDPISEHNRLYWYRQTLGQGPEFLTYFQNEAQLEKSRLLSDRFSAERPKGSFSTLEIQRTEQGDSAMYLCASSRQMTQETQYFGPGTRLLVL.

This clone appeared many times. V is TRBV6-1 and J is TRBJ2-6; tentatively, D is TRBD1 (5 bases). The CDR3 runs 15 residues. Trimming removed 7 bases at V and 0 bases at J, with 10 bases between. The germline V gene encodes CDR1 MNHNS and CDR2 SASEGT. The CDR3 region is CASTDRVSGANVLTF. The CDR3 bases are TGTGCCAGCACAGACAGAGTCTCTGGGGCCAACGTCCTGACTTTC.

This clone was picked up many times. The chain is built from TRBV6-1 and TRBJ2-4; tentative D call: TRBD2 (7 bases). Germline CDR1 is MNHNS and CDR2 is SASEGT. Trimming removed 3 bases at V and 9 bases at J, with 15 bases between. There are 14 residues in the CDR3. The CDR3 here is CASSEGGGPTIQYF. DNA of the CDR3: TGTGCCAGCAGTGAGGGGGGGGGCCCTACCATTCAGTACTTC.

This clone was observed many times. The chain combines TRBV6-1 with TRBJ1-1; 12 bases agree with TRBD1. The CDR3 runs to 19 residues. The germline V gene has CDR1 MNHNS and CDR2 SASEGT. V lost 2 bases to trimming and J lost 3 bases; unmatched junction nucleotides: 13. The CDR3 loop is CASSEWFWGQGALDTEAFF. DNA for the CDR3: TGTGCCAGCAGTGAATGGTTTTGGGGACAGGGGGCTTTGGACACTGAAGCTTTCTTT.

Ten or more counts support this clone. V is TRBV19 and J is TRBJ1-5, with 8 bases matching TRBD1. Germline values: CDR1 LNHDA, CDR2 SQIVND (reference sequence). The junction had 14 bases not matched to a gene; V was cut back by 5 bases and J by 2 bases. CDR3 length: 18 amino acids. CDR3 in DNA: TGTGCCAGTAGTTCCGGGACAGGAGTCCCTCGTGGCAATCAGCCCCAGCATTTT. This gives the protein CASSSGTGVPRGNQPQHF.

This clone occurred many times. This chain joins TRBV11-1 and TRBJ1-2; the D is unclear. CDR3 length: 16 amino acids. The germline V gene encodes CDR1 SGHAT and CDR2 FQDESV (reference sequence). V gave up 2 bases and J gave up 5 bases, with 18 bases separating them. The CDR3 DNA sequence: TGTGCCAGCAGCTTAAGGTCAGGAGAAGCTCCTTATGGCTACACCTTC. Protein: CASSLRSGEAPYGYTF.

This clone was recorded at least ten times. The chain employs TRBV24-1 and TRBJ1-5; TRBD1 agrees at 8 bases. Germline V lookup: CDR1 KGHDR, CDR2 SFDVKD. This CDR3 has 13 amino acids. V shed 3 bases and J 6 bases; nucleotides not matched to a gene: 0. The CDR3 nucleotides are TGTGCCACCAGTGATGACAGGGGTCAGCCCCAGCATTTT. Translation: CATSDDRGQPQHF.

A remark on this clone: It may be a read error: a sequence one base away is much more abundant. The chain employs TRBV28 and TRBJ2-5, with D possibly matching TRBD2 (7 bases). The CDR3 is made up of 14 amino acids. Germline loops: CDR1 MDHEN, CDR2 SYDVKM. The CDR3 region is CASSLSRGQETRYF. The CDR3 bases are TGTGCCAGCAGTTTATCGCGGGGGCAAGAGACCCGGTACTTC.

This clone was observed many times. The rearrangement joins TRBV20-1 to TRBJ2-1; a weak D match, TRBD2 (5 bases). Trimming left V 1 base short and J 9 bases short, with 19 bases between. The CDR3 has 15 residues. CDR1 is DFQATT, CDR2 SNEGSKA, per germline (reference sequence). Written as DNA, the CDR3 is TGCAGTGCTAGAGTTTGGAAGGACTCCGCCCTTGAGCAGTTCTTC. This encodes CSARVWKDSALEQFF.

The sample holds many counts of this clone. The V call is TRBV20-1, the J call TRBJ2-7; no clear D. Germline CDR1 reads DFQATT; CDR2 reads SNEGSKA (reference sequence). This CDR3 is built from 13 residues. Trimming removed 0 bases from V and 0 bases from J, with 6 bases in between. This CDR3 reads CSARDGYSYEQYF. CDR3 bases: TGCAGTGCTAGAGACGGCTACTCCTACGAGCAGTACTTC.

This clone has at least ten counts. The V and J genes are TRBV4-1 and TRBJ2-1; 7 nucleotides line up with TRBD2. The junction had 8 bases not matched to a gene; V was cut back by 1 base and J by 2 bases. Germline lookup yields CDR1 MGHRA and CDR2 YSYEKL. This CDR3 spans 17 amino acids. The chain's CDR3 is CASSQGRGRGTYNEQFF. The CDR3, as DNA: TGCGCCAGCAGCCAAGGACGGGGGAGGGGAACCTACAATGAGCAGTTCTTC.

This clone is categorized as medium-sized. V and J are TRBV6-1 and TRBJ1-2, with 7 bases matching TRBD1. The ends lost 0 bases at V and 3 bases at J; junction bases unmatched: 7. Germline-derived CDR1 and CDR2 are MNHNS and SASEGT. The CDR3 totals 16 residues. The CDR3 region is CASSEAVTGRHYGYTF. CDR3 bases: TGTGCCAGCAGTGAAGCGGTGACAGGGCGTCACTATGGCTACACCTTC.

This clone was recorded many times. This chain connects TRBV6-1 to TRBJ2-7, with D possibly matching TRBD1 (5 bases). This CDR3 is built from 15 residues. Trimming took off 2 bases at V and 2 bases at J, with 13 bases between the two ends. From germline, CDR1 is MNHNS and CDR2 SASEGT. CDR3 bases: TGTGCCAGCAGTGAATATCTACCGACAGCCTACGAGCAGTACTTC. Translated, it gives CASSEYLPTAYEQYF.

The table lists this clone with many counts. The CDR3 loop reads CASSDRVWDTEAFF. In DNA form, the CDR3 reads TGTGCCAGCAGCGACAGGGTATGGGACACTGAAGCTTTCTTT. This chain joins TRBV6-1 and TRBJ1-1; TRBD1 matches at 7 bases. This CDR3 region has 14 residues. V lost 6 bases and J lost 3; bases outside the gene matches: 7. CDR1 is MNHNS, CDR2 SASEGT, per germline.

This clone was picked up many times. The chain recombines TRBV12-3 or TRBV12-4 with TRBJ2-5; 10 bases agree with TRBD1. The CDR3 is made up of 14 amino acids. Germline trimming cut 3 bases from V and 6 bases from J; bases unmatched to any gene: 4. For the CDR3, the DNA is TGTGCCAGCAGTTTGACAGGGGGCAGGAAGACCCAGTACTTC. Translated: CASSLTGGRKTQYF.